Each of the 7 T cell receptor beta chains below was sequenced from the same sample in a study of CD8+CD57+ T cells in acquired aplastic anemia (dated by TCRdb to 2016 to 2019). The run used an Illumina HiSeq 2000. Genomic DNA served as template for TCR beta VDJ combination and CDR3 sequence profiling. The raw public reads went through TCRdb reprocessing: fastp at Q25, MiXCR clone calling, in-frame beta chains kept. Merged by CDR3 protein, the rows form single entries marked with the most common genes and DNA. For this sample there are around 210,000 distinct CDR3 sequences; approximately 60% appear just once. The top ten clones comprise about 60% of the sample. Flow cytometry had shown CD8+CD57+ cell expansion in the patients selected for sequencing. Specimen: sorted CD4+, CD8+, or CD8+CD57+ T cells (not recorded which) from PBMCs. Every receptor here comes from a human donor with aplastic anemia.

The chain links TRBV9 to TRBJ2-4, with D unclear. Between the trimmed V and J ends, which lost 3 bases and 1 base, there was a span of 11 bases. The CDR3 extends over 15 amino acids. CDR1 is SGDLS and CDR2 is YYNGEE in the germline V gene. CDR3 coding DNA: TGTGCCAGCAGCGCCGGCAGTGGGGCCAAAAACATTCAGTACTTC. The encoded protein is CASSAGSGAKNIQYF.

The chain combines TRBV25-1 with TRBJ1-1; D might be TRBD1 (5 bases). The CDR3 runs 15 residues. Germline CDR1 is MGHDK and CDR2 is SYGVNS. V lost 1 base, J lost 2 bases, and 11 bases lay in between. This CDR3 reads CASSEFGGVNTEAFF. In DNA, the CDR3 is TGTGCCAGCAGTGAATTTGGGGGGGTTAACACTGAAGCTTTCTTT.

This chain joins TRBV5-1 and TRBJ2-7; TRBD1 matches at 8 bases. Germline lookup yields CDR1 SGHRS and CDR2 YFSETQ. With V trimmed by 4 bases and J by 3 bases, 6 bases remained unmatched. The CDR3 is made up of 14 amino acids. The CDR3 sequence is CASSIGQGDYEQYF. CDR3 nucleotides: TGCGCCAGCAGCATCGGACAGGGCGACTACGAGCAGTACTTC.

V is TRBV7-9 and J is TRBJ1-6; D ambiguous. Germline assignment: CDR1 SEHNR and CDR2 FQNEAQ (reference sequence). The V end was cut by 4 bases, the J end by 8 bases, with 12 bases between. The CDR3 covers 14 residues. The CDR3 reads CASSSWSPDSPLHF. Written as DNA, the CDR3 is TGTGCCAGCAGCTCTTGGAGCCCGGATTCACCCCTCCACTTT.

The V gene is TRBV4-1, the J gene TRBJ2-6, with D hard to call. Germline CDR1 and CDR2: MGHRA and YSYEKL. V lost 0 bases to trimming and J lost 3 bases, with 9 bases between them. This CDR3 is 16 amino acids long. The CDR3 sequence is CASSQDPGLGANVLTF. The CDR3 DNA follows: TGCGCCAGCAGCCAAGACCCTGGGCTTGGGGCCAACGTCCTGACTTTC.

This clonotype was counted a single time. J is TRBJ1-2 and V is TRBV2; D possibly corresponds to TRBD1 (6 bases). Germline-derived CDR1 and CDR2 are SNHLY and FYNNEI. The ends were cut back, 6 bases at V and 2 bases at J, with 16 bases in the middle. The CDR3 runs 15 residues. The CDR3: CASRQEGHPNYGYTF. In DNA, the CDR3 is TGTGCCAGCAGACAAGAGGGACACCCGAACTATGGCTACACCTTC.

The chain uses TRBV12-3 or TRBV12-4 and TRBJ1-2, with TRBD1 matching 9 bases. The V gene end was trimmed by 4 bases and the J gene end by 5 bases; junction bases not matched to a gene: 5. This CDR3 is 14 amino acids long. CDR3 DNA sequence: TGTGCCAGCAGTTCTACAGGGGGCGAGTATGGCTACACCTTC. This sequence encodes CASSSTGGEYGYTF.